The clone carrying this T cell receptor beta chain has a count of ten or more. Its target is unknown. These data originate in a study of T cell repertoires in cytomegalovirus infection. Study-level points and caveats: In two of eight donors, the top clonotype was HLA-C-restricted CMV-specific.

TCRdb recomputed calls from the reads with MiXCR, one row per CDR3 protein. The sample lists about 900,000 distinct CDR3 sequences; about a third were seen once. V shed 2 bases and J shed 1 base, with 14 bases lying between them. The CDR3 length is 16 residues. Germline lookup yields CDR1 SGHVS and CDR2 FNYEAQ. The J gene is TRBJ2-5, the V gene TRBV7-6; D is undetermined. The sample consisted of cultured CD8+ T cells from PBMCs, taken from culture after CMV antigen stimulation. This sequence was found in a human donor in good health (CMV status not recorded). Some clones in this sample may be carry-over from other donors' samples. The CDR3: CASSLNEEVPQETQYF. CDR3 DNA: TGTGCCAGCAGCTTAAACGAAGAAGTACCCCAAGAGACCCAGTACTTC.